Only a few counts were recorded for the clone carrying this TCR beta chain. Its antigen is not identified. This sample was included in a study of response to subunit inactivated influenza vaccine. In TCRdb, the RT-PCR reads were re-called with MiXCR into one record per CDR3 protein. The sample consists of under 750,000 distinct CDR3 sequences, 10% to 15% of them appearing once. Study-wide points: The authors offered the suggestion that each seasonal influenza vaccination recruits few new T cells.

The sequences come from PBMCs from blood, collected on the day of vaccination. The clonotype originates from a man in his fifties who received an inactivated influenza vaccine.

The CDR3 region is CASSLGLGKETQYF. CDR3 bases: TGTGCCAGCAGCTTAGGTCTGGGGAAAGAGACCCAGTACTTC. The chain recombines TRBV7-9 with TRBJ2-5; D not resolved. Germline CDR1 SEHNR, CDR2 FQNEAQ (reference sequence). Trimming removed 1 base at V and 3 bases at J, with 9 bases between. The CDR3 contains 14 residues.